This passage covers 2 T cell receptor beta chains from one sample sequenced in a study of cytomegalovirus exposure and HLA in healthy donors. Primers: 60 Vbeta forward and 13 Jbeta reverse. Libraries were prepared by immunoSEQ multiplex PCR; TCRdb keeps only in-frame clonotypes and omits some of them. The sample carries tens of thousands of clones, about 60% recorded once. Sequenced material: PBMCs. All receptors derive from a woman aged 25 to 39 in good health and CMV-seronegative.

V gene TRBV7-3 combines with J gene TRBJ2-1, with D perhaps TRBD1 (5 bases). CDR1 SGHTA and CDR2 FQGTGA come from the germline V gene. The CDR3 spans 16 residues. The germline V and J ends were trimmed by 0 bases and 4 bases, with 13 bases remaining between them. The CDR3 loop reads CASSLTGPPHYNEQFF. The CDR3 DNA is TGTGCCAGCAGCTTAACGGGGCCCCCCCATTACAATGAGCAGTTCTTC.

In its sample, this clone was seen a few times. The chain is built from TRBV30 and TRBJ1-5; D gene ambiguous. V lost 2 bases and J lost 9, with 17 bases in between. From germline, CDR1 is GTSNPN and CDR2 SVGIG (reference sequence). This CDR3 has 14 amino acids. The CDR3 reads CAWSTGRAEGPQHF. In nucleotides, the CDR3 is TGTGCCTGGAGTACCGGGAGGGCTGAGGGGCCCCAGCATTTT.